The 27 T cell receptor beta chains below were found in one sample sequenced in a study of identifying expanded T cells in peripheral blood. Data came from immunoSEQ multiplex PCR; TCRdb stores just in-frame clones and leaves some out. Of around 76,000 clones detected, almost 90% appear once; the ten largest clones hold around 3%. The specimen sequenced was blood. These receptor sequences come from a person aged 18-70 years in good health.

This chain joins TRBV14 and TRBJ1-5; the D is unclear. The CDR3 is made up of 16 amino acids. Per the germline V gene, CDR1 is SGHDN and CDR2 is FVKESK. V gave up 4 bases and J gave up 0 bases, with 13 bases separating them. The DNA of the CDR3 is TGTGCCAGCAGCCCTATAAACCAGTATAGCAATCAGCCCCAGCATTTT. This gives the protein CASSPINQYSNQPQHF.

The chain joins TRBV29-1 to TRBJ1-1; no reliable D call. Germline assignment: CDR1 SQVTM and CDR2 ANQGSEA. V lost 7 bases, J lost 1 base, and 10 bases lay in between. This CDR3 spans 12 amino acids. The CDR3 nucleotides read TGCAGCGCCCTTATGACGAACACTGAAGCTTTCTTT. This translates into CSALMTNTEAFF.

The rearrangement links TRBV6-5 to TRBJ1-2, with D possibly being TRBD1 (5 bases). Trimming took off 3 bases at V and 7 bases at J, with 12 bases between the two ends. This CDR3 is 13 amino acids long. CDR1 is MNHEY and CDR2 is SVGAGI in the germline V gene. The CDR3 DNA follows: TGTGCCAGCAGTTATGGGGCGAGCTCTGGCTACACCTTC. It is translated as CASSYGASSGYTF.

The chain has TRBV27 and TRBJ2-3, with D unclear. Germline CDR1 MNHEY, CDR2 SMNVEV (reference sequence). This CDR3 comprises 14 residues. V gave up 3 bases and J gave up 0 bases, with 7 bases separating them. CDR3 protein: CASSLFQSTDTQYF. The CDR3 coding sequence is TGTGCCAGCAGTTTGTTTCAGAGCACAGATACGCAGTATTTT.

The chain joins TRBV25-1 to TRBJ2-7; D might be TRBD1 or TRBD2, each matching 5 bases. This CDR3 is 15 amino acids long. The germline V gene has CDR1 MGHDK and CDR2 SYGVNS. V lost 0 bases and J lost 7, with 16 bases in between. The CDR3 bases are TGTGCCAGCAGTGAATACAAAGGGACCGATGGGGAGCAGTACTTC. Its protein is CASSEYKGTDGEQYF.

The genes are TRBV30 and TRBJ1-1, with D possibly TRBD1 on 5 matching bases. This CDR3 has 13 amino acids. Trimming left V 0 bases short and J 0 bases short, with 5 bases between. From germline, CDR1 is GTSNPN and CDR2 SVGIG (reference sequence). This CDR3 is CAWSVQVNTEAFF. The CDR3 DNA reads TGTGCCTGGAGTGTACAGGTGAACACTGAAGCTTTCTTT.

This chain uses TRBV20-1 with TRBJ2-3; no reliable D call. CDR1 and CDR2 from the germline V gene are DFQATT and SNEGSKA (reference sequence). The CDR3 runs 11 residues. The ends were cut back, 3 bases at V and 2 bases at J, with 3 bases in the middle. The CDR3 spells CSASTTDTQYF. CDR3 bases: TGCAGTGCTAGCACCACAGATACGCAGTATTTT.

This sequence joins TRBV13 and TRBJ1-1; D is possibly TRBD1 (5 bases). The V gene lost 10 bases and the J gene lost 2 bases, with 14 bases spanning the gap. The CDR3 length is 13 residues. The germline V gene encodes CDR1 PRHDT and CDR2 FYEKMQ (reference sequence). The CDR3, as DNA: TGTGCCACCCGGGACCTCGGAAACACTGAAGCTTTCTTT. The encoded protein is CATRDLGNTEAFF. Full variable domain (remainder filled in from reference TRBV13 and TRBJ1-1): AAGVIQSPRHLIKEKRETATLKCYPIPRHDTVYWYQQGPGQDPQFLISFYEKMQSDKGSIPDRFSAQQFSDYHSELNMSSLELGDSALYFCATRDLGNTEAFFGQGTRLTVV.

This chain's CDR3 is CASSLSASSSYEQYF. The DNA of the CDR3 is TGTGCCAGCTCACTCTCGGCCTCATCCTCCTACGAGCAGTACTTC. The V gene is TRBV18, the J gene TRBJ2-7; no definite D call. V was shortened by 4 bases and J by 0 bases, with 13 bases between the two germline ends. The CDR3 contains 15 residues. Germline V gene data show CDR1 as KGHSH and CDR2 as LQKENI.

The rearrangement joins TRBV6-5 to TRBJ2-3; no definite D call. Germline CDR1 MNHEY, CDR2 SVGAGI. The CDR3 runs 14 residues. Trimming removed 5 bases at V and 2 bases at J, with 11 bases between. The CDR3 reads CASSLDRTTDTQYF. CDR3 DNA: TGTGCCAGCAGTCTCGACCGTACCACAGATACGCAGTATTTT.

The CDR3 region has the DNA TGCGCCAGCAGCCAAGATAGGACAGGGGGCCACAATGAGCAGTTCTTC. Translating gives CASSQDRTGGHNEQFF. The chain carries TRBV4-1 and TRBJ2-1; 11 bases agree with TRBD1. The CDR3 runs 16 residues. The V gene's germline CDR1 is MGHRA and CDR2 YSYEKL. J lost 5 bases, V lost 0 bases, and 3 bases had no gene match.

The chain combines TRBV9 with TRBJ1-1; D might be TRBD1 (5 bases). The germline gives CDR1 SGDLS, CDR2 YYNGEE. The germline V and J ends were trimmed by 4 bases and 2 bases, with 15 bases remaining between them. The CDR3 is 15 residues long. The CDR3 DNA is TGTGCCAGCAGCTTTACATCCGACAGAAACACTGAAGCTTTCTTT. It encodes CASSFTSDRNTEAFF.

V usage is TRBV25-1 and J usage is TRBJ1-2; 7 nucleotides align to TRBD1. Germline V gene data show CDR1 as MGHDK and CDR2 as SYGVNS. After removal of 3 bases from V and 5 bases from J, the junction contained 6 bases not matched to a gene. CDR3 length: 14 amino acids. CDR3 nucleotide sequence: TGTGCCAGCAGTGAGCTAGGGACAGTTTATGGCTACACCTTC. It codes for CASSELGTVYGYTF.

This clone was seen a single time. This chain connects TRBV29-1 to TRBJ2-5, with D maybe TRBD2 (7 bases). The CDR3 runs 14 residues. The germline CDR1 and CDR2 sequences are SQVTM and ANQGSEA. The CDR3 here is CSAVGGARGETQYF. The CDR3 DNA reads as TGCAGTGCCGTGGGGGGGGCCCGTGGAGAGACCCAGTACTTC.

This clone was seen a few times. The chain links TRBV6-5 to TRBJ1-2, with 9 bases fitting TRBD1. The J segment lost 9 bases and the V segment lost 5 bases, leaving 7 bases of the junction unmatched. The germline V gene has CDR1 MNHEY and CDR2 SVGAGI. The CDR3 sequence is 13 residues long. In DNA, the CDR3 is TGTGCCAGCAGTGAGGGACAGGGAAAGAGCTACACCTTC. Translation: CASSEGQGKSYTF.

The chain joins TRBV29-1 to TRBJ1-2; D ambiguous. Germline values: CDR1 SQVTM, CDR2 ANQGSEA. The CDR3 spans 12 residues. V gave up 2 bases and J gave up 6 bases, with 10 bases separating them. The CDR3 DNA sequence: TGCAGCGTTGAAACGCGTCGGGATGGCTACACCTTC. Residues: CSVETRRDGYTF.

This chain connects TRBV5-1 to TRBJ1-1, with a tentative D call TRBD1 (5 bases). CDR1 is SGHRS and CDR2 is YFSETQ in the germline V gene. The CDR3 contains 15 residues. V was pared by 1 base and J by 1 base, with 11 bases between. The CDR3 loop is CASSLSVQGNTEAFF. Here the CDR3 DNA reads TGCGCCAGCAGCTTGTCGGTCCAGGGGAACACTGAAGCTTTCTTT.

This chain uses TRBV6-6 with TRBJ2-1, with D perhaps matching TRBD1 or TRBD2 (6 bases each). The V gene's germline CDR1 is MNHNY and CDR2 SVGAGI (reference sequence). The CDR3 is made up of 12 amino acids. V was pared by 7 bases and J by 8 bases, with 12 bases between. The CDR3 coding sequence is TGTGCCAGCAAGGGGGGCCGCGATGAGCAGTTCTTC. Its protein is CASKGGRDEQFF.

The rearrangement uses TRBV18 and TRBJ2-1; TRBD2 is a possible D gene (5 bases). Germline loops: CDR1 KGHSH, CDR2 LQKENI. V shed 3 bases and J shed 6 bases, with 12 bases lying between them. CDR3 length: 14 amino acids. The CDR3: CASSPFREGNEQFF. The CDR3 nucleotides are TGTGCCAGCTCACCTTTTCGTGAGGGCAATGAGCAGTTCTTC.

The chain combines TRBV4-3 with TRBJ1-2, with TRBD1 identical over 10 bases. With 1 base clipped from V and 7 bases from J, the junction kept 0 bases outside the gene matches. The CDR3 extends over 13 amino acids. Germline V gene lookup returns CDR1 LGHNA and CDR2 YSLEER. CDR3 nucleotide sequence: TGCGCCAGCAGCCAAGGGGACAGGGGTGGCTACACCTTC. Its protein product is CASSQGDRGGYTF.

The chain recombines TRBV14 with TRBJ1-6; 9 bases align to TRBD1. CDR3 size: 17 residues. The germline V gene has CDR1 SGHDN and CDR2 FVKESK. The V segment lost 0 bases and the J segment 8 bases; nucleotides outside the gene matches: 8. CDR3 DNA sequence: TGTGCCAGCAGCCAAGATATCTGGGACAGGGTCCATTCACCCCTCCACTTT. Residues: CASSQDIWDRVHSPLHF.

The rearrangement joins TRBV5-1 to TRBJ1-2, with D unresolved. The CDR3 sequence is 14 residues long. Per the germline V gene, CDR1 is SGHRS and CDR2 is YFSETQ. V lost 4 bases, J lost 7 bases, and 17 bases lay in between. The CDR3 DNA reads as TGCGCCAGCAGCAGACTAGAATCCGGGTCTGGCTACACCTTC. Translated: CASSRLESGSGYTF.

This chain links TRBV13 with TRBJ1-2, with D possibly being TRBD1 (6 bases). V was shortened by 1 base and J by 4 bases, with 10 bases between the two germline ends. This CDR3 is built from 14 residues. The germline CDR1 and CDR2 sequences are PRHDT and FYEKMQ (reference sequence). CDR3 residues: CASSLVEDSYGYTF. The CDR3 region has the DNA TGTGCCAGCAGCTTAGTCGAGGACAGCTATGGCTACACCTTC.

This clone was recorded only once. The J gene is TRBJ1-4, the V gene TRBV6-6; maybe TRBD1 (5 bases). This CDR3 contains 13 residues. Germline loops: CDR1 MNHNY, CDR2 SVGAGI (reference sequence). Trimming pared 2 bases from V and 8 bases from J, leaving 9 bases between. The CDR3 DNA reads as TGTGCCAGCAGTTACAGGGGTGGCGAAAAACTGTTTTTT. Translation gives CASSYRGGEKLFF.

On this clone: Other DNA sequences in this specimen translate into the identical CDR3. This rearrangement joins TRBV7-2 to TRBJ1-6, with D perhaps TRBD1 (6 bases). Trimming took 5 bases from V and 7 from J, leaving 18 bases between them. The CDR3 is made up of 16 amino acids. Germline assignment: CDR1 SGHTA and CDR2 FQGNSA. The CDR3: CASSLTSDSGNSPLHF. The CDR3, as DNA: TGTGCCAGCAGCCTAACCTCGGACAGCGGCAATTCACCCCTCCACTTT.

V usage is TRBV6-5 and J usage is TRBJ1-2; unclear D gene. The length of the CDR3 is 12 residues. V shed 7 bases and J shed 5 bases, with 11 bases lying between them. Germline V lookup: CDR1 MNHEY, CDR2 SVGAGI. The CDR3 sequence is CASKDTSYGYTF. The CDR3 DNA reads as TGTGCCAGCAAAGACACATCATATGGCTACACCTTC.

This clone occurred a few times. The chain has TRBV7-2 and TRBJ1-2, with no clear D. V lost 4 bases to trimming and J lost 8 bases, with 11 bases between them. From germline, CDR1 is SGHTA and CDR2 FQGNSA. This CDR3 is built from 12 residues. The CDR3 DNA follows: TGTGCCAGCAGCTCGGGCCTTGGGGGCTACACCTTC. This encodes CASSSGLGGYTF.